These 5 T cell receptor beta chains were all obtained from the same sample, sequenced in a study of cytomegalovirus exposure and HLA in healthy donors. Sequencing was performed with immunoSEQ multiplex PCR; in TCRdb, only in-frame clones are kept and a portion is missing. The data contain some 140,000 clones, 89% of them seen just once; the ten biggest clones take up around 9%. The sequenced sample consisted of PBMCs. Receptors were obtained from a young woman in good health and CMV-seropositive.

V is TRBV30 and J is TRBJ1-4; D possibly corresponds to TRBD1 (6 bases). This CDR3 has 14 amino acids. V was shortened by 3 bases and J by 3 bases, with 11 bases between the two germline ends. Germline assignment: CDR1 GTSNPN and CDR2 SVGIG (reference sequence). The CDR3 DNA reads TGTGCCTGGAGGACGAAGGGGGCTAATGAAAAACTGTTTTTT. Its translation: CAWRTKGANEKLFF.

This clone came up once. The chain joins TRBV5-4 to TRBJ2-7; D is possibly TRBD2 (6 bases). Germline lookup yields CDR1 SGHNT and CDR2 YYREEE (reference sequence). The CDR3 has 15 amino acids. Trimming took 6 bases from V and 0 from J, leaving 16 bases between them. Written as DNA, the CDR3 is TGTGCCAGCACTGTCCGGGACGGGAGCTCCTACGAGCAGTACTTC. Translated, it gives CASTVRDGSSYEQYF.

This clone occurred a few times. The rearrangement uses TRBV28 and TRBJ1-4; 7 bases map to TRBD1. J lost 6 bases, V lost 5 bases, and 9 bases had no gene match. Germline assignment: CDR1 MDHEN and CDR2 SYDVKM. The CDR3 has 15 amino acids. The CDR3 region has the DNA TGTGCCAGCAGTAGAGGAGGAGGGGGCTATGAAAAACTGTTTTTT. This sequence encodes CASSRGGGGYEKLFF.

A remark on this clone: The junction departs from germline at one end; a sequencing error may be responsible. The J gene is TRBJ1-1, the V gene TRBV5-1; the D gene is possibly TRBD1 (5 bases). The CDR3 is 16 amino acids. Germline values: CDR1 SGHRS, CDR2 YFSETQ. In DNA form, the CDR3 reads TGCGCCAGCAGTTTGGGTCTCCCGGGGGTGGACACTGAAGCTTTCTTT. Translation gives CASSLGLPGVDTEAFF.

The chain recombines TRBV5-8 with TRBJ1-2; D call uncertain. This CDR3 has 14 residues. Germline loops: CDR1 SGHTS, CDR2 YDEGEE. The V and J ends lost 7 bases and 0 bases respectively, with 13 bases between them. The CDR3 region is CASALPRANYGYTF. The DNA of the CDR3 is TGTGCCAGCGCGCTCCCAAGAGCTAACTATGGCTACACCTTC.